The 21 T cell receptor beta chains given below trace back to one sample, sequenced in a study of T-cell memory formation after mild COVID-19. MiXCR was run by TCRdb on the 5' RACE reads, yielding one entry per CDR3 protein. The table has about 130,000 distinct CDR3 sequences, around 27% seen once. The sample comprised PBMCs or a T cell subset sorted from them (not recorded which). These receptors were obtained from an adult woman who had mild COVID-19 (a few samples of this study predate the infection). Cell type and time point are not known.

The chain employs TRBV7-9 and TRBJ2-1; D is unclear. V was clipped by 3 bases and J by 10 bases, with 7 bases between them. Germline V gives CDR1 SEHNR, CDR2 FQNEAQ (reference sequence). CDR3 size: 11 residues. CDR3 DNA sequence: TGTGCCAGCAGCTTGACTCCAGAGCAGTTCTTC. It yields the protein CASSLTPEQFF.

This chain joins TRBV5-1 and TRBJ1-4, with unresolved D. Germline V gene sequence: CDR1 SGHRS, CDR2 YFSETQ. Between the trimmed V and J ends, which lost 4 bases and 3 bases, there was a span of 13 bases. CDR3 length: 15 amino acids. The DNA of the CDR3 is TGCGCCAGCAGCCAGCAGGAGGCGCCTAATGAAAAACTGTTTTTT. This gives the protein CASSQQEAPNEKLFF.

The chain carries TRBV7-2 and TRBJ1-1; tentatively, D is TRBD1 (6 bases). Trimming left V 2 bases short and J 6 bases short, with 13 bases between. The CDR3 sequence is 14 residues long. Germline values: CDR1 SGHTA, CDR2 FQGNSA. In nucleotides, the CDR3 is TGTGCCAGCAGCTTAACAGGGAGGGCCCCTGAAGCTTTCTTT. Translation gives CASSLTGRAPEAFF.

This clonotype was found a few times. The CDR3 DNA sequence: TGTGCCAGCAGTTTAGTGTTGGGAGACTACGGACAAGAGACCCAGTACTTC. Translating it yields CASSLVLGDYGQETQYF. The chain combines TRBV12-3 or TRBV12-4 with TRBJ2-5, with a tentative D call TRBD2 (5 bases). The CDR3 is 17 residues long. V shed 1 base and J shed 2 bases, with 17 bases lying between them.

This clonotype turned up a few times. This chain connects TRBV21-1 to TRBJ2-7; no check of the table's D call, TRBD1, against the DNA was made. TRBV21-1 is a documented pseudogene. CDR3 length equals 17 residues. CDR3 region: CASSTCLLRDGDYEQYF. The DNA of the CDR3 is TGTGCCAGCAGCACCTGCCTACTCCGGGATGGGGACTACGAGCAGTACTTC.

The sample holds a few counts of this clonotype. The chain couples TRBV7-9 to TRBJ1-2; D is perhaps TRBD1 (6 bases). Germline assignment: CDR1 SEHNR and CDR2 FQNEAQ (reference sequence). V lost 1 base, J lost 7 bases, and 16 bases lay in between. CDR3 length: 15 amino acids. The CDR3 is CASSLGMRDTAGYTF. The CDR3, as DNA: TGTGCCAGCAGCTTAGGAATGAGGGACACGGCTGGCTACACCTTC. The variable domain in full, completed from reference TRBV7-9 and TRBJ1-2, reads DTGVSQNPRHKITKRGQNVTFRCDPISEHNRLYWYRQTLGQGPEFLTYFQNEAQLEKSRLLSDRFSAERPKGSFSTLEIQRTEQGDSAMYLCASSLGMRDTAGYTFGSGTRLTVV.

This clonotype has just a few counts. The chain couples TRBV7-9 to TRBJ2-3, with D tentatively TRBD2 (6 bases). The CDR3 length is 15 residues. Per germline, CDR1 SEHNR and CDR2 FQNEAQ (reference sequence). Deletions cut 4 bases from V and 1 base from J, with 12 bases between. DNA for the CDR3: TGTGCCAGCAGCTCCCCGGGGGAGGGCACAGATACGCAGTATTTT. Amino acid sequence: CASSSPGEGTDTQYF.

This clonotype was seen more than once but under ten times. The V call is TRBV5-1, the J call TRBJ2-1; tentatively, D is TRBD2 (5 bases). With 3 bases removed from V and 4 bases from J, the gap between germline ends came to 11 bases. Germline V gives CDR1 SGHRS, CDR2 YFSETQ. This CDR3 spans 14 amino acids. CDR3 protein: CASSWPRVYNEQFF. The CDR3 DNA reads as TGCGCCAGCAGCTGGCCGAGGGTGTACAATGAGCAGTTCTTC.

This clonotype came up a few times. This rearrangement joins TRBV7-9 to TRBJ2-2, with 7 bases matching TRBD2. Per the germline V gene, CDR1 is SEHNR and CDR2 is FQNEAQ (reference sequence). After removal of 5 bases from V and 7 bases from J, the junction contained 16 bases not matched to a gene. This CDR3 spans 17 amino acids. CDR3 amino acids: CASSPIMARESDGELFF. DNA of the CDR3: TGTGCCAGCAGCCCCATCATGGCGCGGGAGTCTGACGGGGAGCTGTTTTTT.

This clonotype was counted only a few times. The rearrangement uses TRBV7-6 and TRBJ2-1; tentative D call: TRBD2 (6 bases). The CDR3 totals 16 residues. The V and J ends lost 1 base and 6 bases respectively, with 16 bases between them. CDR1 SGHVS and CDR2 FNYEAQ come from the germline V gene. The CDR3 loop reads CASSLDLGLPTNEQFF. DNA of the CDR3: TGTGCCAGCAGCTTAGACTTGGGACTCCCAACCAATGAGCAGTTCTTC.

V is TRBV30 and J is TRBJ2-3; D uncertain. Germline values: CDR1 GTSNPN, CDR2 SVGIG (reference sequence). Between the trimmed V and J ends, which lost 0 bases and 5 bases, there was a span of 6 bases. The CDR3 loop spans 12 amino acids. The DNA of the CDR3 is TGTGCCTGGAGTGTACTCGGAGATACGCAGTATTTT. Protein product: CAWSVLGDTQYF.

This rearrangement joins TRBV20-1 to TRBJ2-7, with D hard to call. The length of the CDR3 is 12 residues. Germline V gene data show CDR1 as DFQATT and CDR2 as SNEGSKA (reference sequence). V shed 3 bases and J shed 4 bases, with 10 bases lying between them. CDR3 nucleotides: TGCAGTGCTAGCCACCTTGCGTACGAGCAGTACTTC. It encodes CSASHLAYEQYF.

This clonotype was observed a handful of times. The rearrangement links TRBV6-5 to TRBJ2-7, with TRBD2 identical over 8 bases. V shed 6 bases and J 4 bases; nucleotides not matched to a gene: 5. The CDR3 length is 13 residues. Germline lookup yields CDR1 MNHEY and CDR2 SVGAGI. In nucleotides, the CDR3 is TGTGCCAGCAGCCAAGCGGGAGATTACGAGCAGTACTTC. Amino acid sequence: CASSQAGDYEQYF.

This clonotype has just a few counts. This rearrangement joins TRBV12-3 or TRBV12-4 to TRBJ2-7, with TRBD1 matching over 7 bases. This CDR3 is 11 amino acids long. V dropped 6 bases and J dropped 11; count of bases not matched to a gene: 7. CDR3 protein: CASRTAGTEYF. In nucleotides, the CDR3 is TGTGCCAGCAGAACCGCCGGGACAGAGTACTTC.

The chain is built from TRBV5-1 and TRBJ2-2; no clear D. Germline V CDR1 and CDR2: SGHRS, YFSETQ. The germline V and J ends were trimmed by 4 bases and 5 bases, with 6 bases remaining between them. This CDR3 has 12 residues. For the CDR3, the DNA is TGCGCCAGCAGCCCGGAGACCGGGGAGCTGTTTTTT. Protein product: CASSPETGELFF.

This sequence joins TRBV29-1 and TRBJ1-1; D is unclear. Looked up from germline, CDR1 is SQVTM and CDR2 is ANQGSEA. V dropped 2 bases and J dropped 1 base, with 14 bases sitting between them. CDR3 length equals 15 residues. The CDR3 nucleotides are TGCAGCGTTGAACTCCTGGAGGTTCAGAACACTGAAGCTTTCTTT. Protein sequence: CSVELLEVQNTEAFF.

J is TRBJ2-7 and V is TRBV6-5; possibly TRBD1 or TRBD2 for D (5 bases each). CDR1 MNHEY and CDR2 SVGAGI come from the germline V gene. The CDR3 totals 15 residues. V shed 0 bases and J shed 0 bases, with 9 bases lying between them. The CDR3 here is CASSYSGVSSYEQYF. CDR3 DNA: TGTGCCAGCAGTTACTCGGGGGTGAGCTCCTACGAGCAGTACTTC.

The chain has TRBV6-5 and TRBJ1-1; D gene unclear. The CDR3 spans 13 residues. Looked up from germline, CDR1 is MNHEY and CDR2 is SVGAGI. With 3 bases removed from V and 1 base from J, the gap between germline ends came to 6 bases. For the CDR3, the DNA is TGTGCCAGCAGTTATTACAAGAACACTGAAGCTTTCTTT. Amino acids: CASSYYKNTEAFF.

This clonotype has only a few counts. CDR3 nucleotides: TGTGCCAGCAGCCCGACCCGGACAGGGGTGACCTACGAGCAGTACTTC. As protein: CASSPTRTGVTYEQYF. The rearrangement joins TRBV7-2 to TRBJ2-7, with TRBD1 matching over 9 bases. J was trimmed by 2 bases and V by 5 bases; bases with no gene match: 10. Per the germline V gene, CDR1 is SGHTA and CDR2 is FQGNSA. The length of the CDR3 is 16 residues.

The chain has TRBV6-1 and TRBJ2-2, with D unclear. From germline, CDR1 is MNHNS and CDR2 SASEGT. This CDR3 has 15 residues. Deletions cut 3 bases from V and 1 base from J, with 9 bases between. Here the CDR3 reads CASSEGWWNTGELFF. The CDR3 DNA reads TGTGCCAGCAGTGAGGGGTGGTGGAACACCGGGGAGCTGTTTTTT.

A few counts support this clonotype. The genes are TRBV13 and TRBJ2-7, with a possible D match to TRBD1 (6 bases). V lost 4 bases to trimming and J lost 2 bases, with 15 bases between them. The CDR3 extends over 15 amino acids. Germline CDR1 is PRHDT and CDR2 is FYEKMQ (reference sequence). CDR3: CASSSRPTGAYEQYF. CDR3 bases: TGTGCCAGCAGCTCCCGCCCGACAGGAGCCTACGAGCAGTACTTC.